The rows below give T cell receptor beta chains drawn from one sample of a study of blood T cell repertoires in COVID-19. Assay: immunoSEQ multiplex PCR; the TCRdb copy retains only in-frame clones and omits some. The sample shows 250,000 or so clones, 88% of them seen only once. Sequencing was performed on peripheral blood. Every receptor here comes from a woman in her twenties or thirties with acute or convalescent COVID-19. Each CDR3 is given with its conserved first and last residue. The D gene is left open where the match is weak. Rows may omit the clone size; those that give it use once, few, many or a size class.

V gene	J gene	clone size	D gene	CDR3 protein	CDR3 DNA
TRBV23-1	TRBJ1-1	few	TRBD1	CASSQSGQGTEAFF	TGCGCCAGCAGTCAATCGGGACAGGGCACTGAAGCTTTCTTT
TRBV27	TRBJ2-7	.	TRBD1	CASSFGQDYEQYF	TGTGCCAGCAGTTTTGGACAGGATTACGAGCAGTACTTC
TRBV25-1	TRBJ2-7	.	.	CASSEYGGRNEQYF	TGTGCCAGCAGTGAATACGGGGGGCGCAACGAGCAGTACTTC
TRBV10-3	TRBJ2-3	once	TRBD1	CAIMGTGYTQYF	TGTGCCATCATGGGGACAGGGTATACGCAGTATTTT
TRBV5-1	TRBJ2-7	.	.	CASSFLPKGQRKPYEQYF	TGCGCCAGCAGCTTTTTACCGAAAGGACAGAGGAAACCCTACGAGCAGTACTTC
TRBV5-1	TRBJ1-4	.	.	CASSLEPVGEKLFF	TGCGCCAGCAGCTTGGAACCGGTTGGTGAAAAACTGTTTTTT
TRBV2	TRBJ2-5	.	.	CASSAETGAGETQYF	TGTGCCAGCAGTGCTGAGACTGGGGCGGGGGAGACCCAGTACTTC
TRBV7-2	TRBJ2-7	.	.	CASSPPNSYEQYF	TGTGCCAGCAGCCCCCCTAATTCCTACGAGCAGTACTTC
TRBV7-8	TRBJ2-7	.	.	CASSPHSYEQYF	TGTGCCAGCAGCCCACACTCCTACGAGCAGTACTTC
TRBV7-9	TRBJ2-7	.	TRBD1	CASSKTGGTGYEQYF	TGTGCCAGCAGCAAGACAGGGGGCACAGGGTACGAGCAGTACTTC
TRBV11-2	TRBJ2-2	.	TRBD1	CASRISLQGPAGELFF	TGTGCCAGCAGAATTAGTTTACAGGGGCCCGCCGGGGAGCTGTTTTTT
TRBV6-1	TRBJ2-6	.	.	CASSEGVAGFSSGANVLTF	TGTGCCAGCAGTGAAGGGGTCGCAGGGTTTAGTTCTGGGGCCAACGTCCTGACTTTC
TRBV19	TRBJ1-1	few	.	CASSIRQMNTEAFF	TGTGCCAGTAGTATCAGGCAGATGAACACTGAAGCTTTCTTT
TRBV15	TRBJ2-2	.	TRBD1	CATSNRGETGELFF	TGTGCCACCAGTAACAGGGGAGAAACCGGGGAGCTGTTTTTT
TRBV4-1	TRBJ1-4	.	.	CASRDRGGNEKLFF	TGCGCCAGCAGGGATAGGGGAGGTAATGAAAAACTGTTTTTT
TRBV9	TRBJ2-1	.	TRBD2	CASSVGLAGVEQFF	TGTGCCAGCAGCGTCGGACTAGCGGGAGTTGAGCAGTTCTTC
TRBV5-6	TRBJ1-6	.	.	CASIPLGKQGRESPLHF	TGTGCCAGCATCCCGTTGGGGAAGCAGGGGAGAGAGTCACCCCTCCACTTT
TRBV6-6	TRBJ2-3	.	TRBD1	CASSSDRVSTDTQYF	TGTGCCAGCAGTTCAGACAGGGTTTCTACAGATACGCAGTATTTT
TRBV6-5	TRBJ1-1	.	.	CASRHLSMNTEAFF	TGTGCCAGCAGACATCTTTCCATGAACACTGAAGCTTTCTTT
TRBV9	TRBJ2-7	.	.	CASGRGYEQYF	TGTGCCAGCGGACGCGGGTACGAGCAGTACTTC
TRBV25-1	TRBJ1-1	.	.	CASWDIGNTEAFF	TGTGCCAGCTGGGACATTGGGAACACTGAAGCTTTCTTT
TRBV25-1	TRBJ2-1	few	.	CASTLTRSNYNEQFF	TGTGCCAGCACCCTGACTAGAAGTAACTACAATGAGCAGTTCTTC
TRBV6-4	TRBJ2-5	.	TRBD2	CASSDSQREGDETQYF	TGTGCCAGCAGTGACTCCCAGCGGGAGGGCGACGAGACCCAGTACTTC
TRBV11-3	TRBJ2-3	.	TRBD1	CASSLGTGGTDTQYF	TGTGCCAGCAGCTTGGGGACAGGGGGCACAGATACGCAGTATTTT
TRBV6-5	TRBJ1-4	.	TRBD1	CASRGTVGGEKLFF	TGTGCCAGCAGAGGGACAGTGGGGGGCGAAAAACTGTTTTTT
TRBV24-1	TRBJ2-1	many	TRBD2	CATSDPGTSSHRNEQFF	TGTGCCACCAGTGATCCCGGGACTAGTTCCCATAGGAATGAGCAGTTCTTC
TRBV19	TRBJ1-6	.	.	CASSYRENNSPLHF	TGTGCCAGTAGCTACAGGGAGAATAATTCACCCCTCCACTTT
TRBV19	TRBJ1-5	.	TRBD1	CASSRGQGSNQPQHF	TGTGCCAGTAGTAGGGGACAGGGAAGCAATCAGCCCCAGCATTTT
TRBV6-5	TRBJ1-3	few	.	CASSPGGFGNTIYF	TGTGCCAGCAGCCCGGGGGGTTTTGGAAACACCATATATTTT
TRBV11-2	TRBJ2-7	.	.	CASSPRGDSSYEQYF	TGTGCCAGCAGCCCCCGCGGGGACAGCTCCTACGAGCAGTACTTC
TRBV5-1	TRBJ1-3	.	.	CASSIGTSSGNTIYF	TGCGCCAGCAGCATCGGGACAAGCTCTGGAAACACCATATATTTT
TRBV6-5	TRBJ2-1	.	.	CASRSWRGLRNEQFF	TGTGCCAGCAGAAGCTGGAGGGGGCTAAGGAATGAGCAGTTCTTC
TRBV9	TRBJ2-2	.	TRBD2	CASSGYPRTSGRSGELFF	TGTGCCAGCAGCGGGTATCCCAGGACTAGCGGGAGGTCCGGGGAGCTGTTTTTT
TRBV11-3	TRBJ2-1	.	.	CASSFPPGSYNEQFF	TGTGCCAGCAGCTTTCCTCCAGGGTCCTACAATGAGCAGTTCTTC
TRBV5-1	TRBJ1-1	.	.	CASSNAGRASNTEAFF	TGCGCCAGCAGCAACGCCGGGCGGGCTTCGAACACTGAAGCTTTCTTT
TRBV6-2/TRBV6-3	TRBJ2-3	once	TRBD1	CASSPGPGGADTQYF	TGTGCCAGCAGCCCCGGACCAGGGGGCGCAGATACGCAGTATTTT
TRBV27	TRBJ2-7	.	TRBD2	CASSSGGPVEEQYF	TGTGCCAGCAGTTCGGGGGGACCGGTTGAAGAGCAGTACTTC
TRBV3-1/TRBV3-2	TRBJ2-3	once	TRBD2	CASSQDTRTRGRGFGTDTQYF	TGTGCCAGCAGCCAAGATACGAGGACTCGCGGGAGGGGGTTTGGCACAGATACGCAGTATTTT
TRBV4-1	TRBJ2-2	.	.	CASSLSEYNTGELFF	TGCGCCAGCAGCCTTAGCGAGTATAACACCGGGGAGCTGTTTTTT
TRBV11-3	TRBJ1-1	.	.	CASSLVEGITEAFF	TGTGCCAGCAGCTTAGTCGAGGGAATCACTGAAGCTTTCTTT
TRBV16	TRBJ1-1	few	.	CASSQSAGNTEAFF	TGTGCCAGCAGCCAATCGGCGGGGAACACTGAAGCTTTCTTT
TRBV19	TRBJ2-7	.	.	CASMDGKYEQYF	TGTGCCAGTATGGACGGGAAATACGAGCAGTACTTC
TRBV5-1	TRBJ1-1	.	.	CASKAIQGNTEAFF	TGCGCCAGCAAGGCCATACAGGGGAACACTGAAGCTTTCTTT
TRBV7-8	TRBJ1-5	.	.	CASSLSRGGNQPQHF	TGTGCCAGCAGCTTATCCAGGGGTGGCAATCAGCCCCAGCATTTT
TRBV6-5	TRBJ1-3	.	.	CASSYSTDTGNTIYF	TGTGCCAGCAGTTACTCGACAGATACTGGAAACACCATATATTTT
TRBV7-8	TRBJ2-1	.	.	CASRAGYNEQFF	TGTGCCTCCCGGGCGGGATACAATGAGCAGTTCTTC